This TCR beta chain was identified in a study of blood T cell repertoires in COVID-19. About the research overall: Nucleic acid was either cDNA or gDNA, and it came from T cells, B-cell-depleted T cells, or PBMCs.

For recovered donors of Cohort 3, there were two negative PCRs, clearance, or symptom resolution. Libraries were prepared by immunoSEQ multiplex PCR; TCRdb keeps only in-frame clonotypes and omits some of them. The table includes roughly 220,000 clones, around 80% detected once. The V gene's germline CDR1 is SGHTA and CDR2 FQGNSA. CDR3 size: 13 residues. The ends lost 9 bases at V and 7 bases at J; junction bases unmatched: 8. Sample: PBMCs or T cells enriched from blood (not recorded which). The sequence was collected from a man aged 35 to 55 who had recovered from COVID-19. The chain has TRBV7-2 and TRBJ1-2; TRBD1 matches 10 bases. CDR3 nucleotides: TGTGCCAGTAACCCGACAGGGGGCGGTGGCTACACCTTC. This codes for CASNPTGGGGYTF.